The sequence of this T cell receptor (beta chain) was determined in a study of blood T cell repertoires in COVID-19. Study context: Italy, Spain and the United States were the sources of the convalescent and acute COVID-19 samples. PBMCs, B-cell-depleted T cells, or T cells were the source of the cDNA or gDNA that made up the material.

The count of this clone is one. V dropped 2 bases and J dropped 0 bases, with 5 bases sitting between them. Germline V gene lookup returns CDR1 MNHEY and CDR2 SVGAGI. The CDR3 sequence is 14 residues long. Authors' processing steps: For nucleated cells, counts were estimated from reference gene primer amplification. Some clones are missing from TCRdb's copy, which holds only in-frame ones; the method was immunoSEQ multiplex PCR. V, J and clone size derive from that table, while D and trimming were established from the DNA sequence. The sample yields approximately 86,000 clones, roughly nine tenths seen once.

The source is a man aged 50 or older with acute or convalescent COVID-19. The chain carries TRBV6-5 and TRBJ1-3; D gene unclear. Sequenced sample: peripheral blood. For the CDR3, the DNA is TGTGCCAGCAGTTACCGGGGCTCTGGAAACACCATATATTTT. Encoded protein: CASSYRGSGNTIYF.